This T cell receptor (beta chain) was captured by sequencing in a study of PD-1 blockade in classical Hodgkin lymphoma. TCRdb keeps only in-frame clones here, not all; method: immunoSEQ multiplex PCR. The profile shows some 19,000 clones, around 85% of them singletons. With no exception, relapse followed autologous stem cell transplantation in all patients, and brentuximab vedotin exposure varied. The CDR3 spans 15 residues. The germline CDR1 and CDR2 sequences are LNHDA and SQIVND (reference sequence). Trimming took 6 bases from V and 2 from J, leaving 11 bases between them. The clonotype comes from a human donor with classical Hodgkin lymphoma. The sequenced sample was peripheral blood mononuclear cells (PBMCs), obtained at baseline. This rearrangement joins TRBV19 to TRBJ1-6, with a possible D match to TRBD1 (5 bases). CDR3 loop: CASSATDPYNSPLHF. CDR3 sequence (DNA): TGTGCCAGTAGCGCGACAGACCCCTATAATTCACCCCTCCACTTT.